Sequencing of this T cell receptor beta chain was carried out in a study of cytomegalovirus exposure and HLA in healthy donors. PCR amplification relied on 60 Vbeta primers (plus 13 Jbeta primers). Profiled with immunoSEQ multiplex PCR; TCRdb holds only in-frame clones, not every one. Of some 140,000 clones in the sample, 85% were seen once. The count of this clone is one. The germline V gene encodes CDR1 MNHEY and CDR2 SMNVEV (reference sequence). The CDR3 length is 17 residues. V dropped 7 bases and J dropped 0 bases, with 19 bases sitting between them. V is TRBV27 and J is TRBJ1-5; possibly TRBD1 for D (6 bases). The source is a woman in her twenties or thirties in good health and CMV-seropositive. The sequenced sample was PBMCs. DNA of the CDR3: TGTGCCAGCACCCCTCGGGGGGAGGGGGTTAGCAATCAGCCCCAGCATTTT. Its translation: CASTPRGEGVSNQPQHF.